Given below is one TCR beta chain in context. This receptor's antigen is unknown. Per-base qualities were not stored, and no clone one base away is much larger. Instrument on record: Illumina NovaSeq 6000. Using 5'RACE with constant-segment primers, TCRalpha and TCRbeta cDNA libraries were constructed, with sample barcodes and unique molecular identifiers added in the process. Trizol reagent was used to extract RNA from every sample. Amplification of the libraries took two PCR steps, and the second step added a second sample barcode plus Illumina TruSeq adapters. Sequencing of the libraries was done on an Illumina NovaSeq, producing 2 x 150 bp paired-end reads. On the authors' methods: The reads were demultiplexed and collapsed into UMI-guided consensus sequences using migec v1.2.7. Using mixcr v2.1.11, the UMI consensuses were aligned to TRA and TRB V and J templates and assembled into clonotypes. A clonotype was counted as expanded or contracted only if both edgeR and NoisET called the change significant, with noise models trained on biological replicates. For edgeR calls, a false discovery rate-adjusted p below 0.01 and a log2 fold-change threshold of 1 were applied. As an exploratory analysis of dynamics, max-normalized trajectories of the 1000 most abundant clonotypes were examined by PCA with hierarchical clustering. Separately sequenced CD4+ and CD8+ repertoires were used to assign the CD4 or CD8 phenotype of responding clones. TCRdb reran the public reads through fastp at Q25 and MiXCR, keeping productive beta chains. Identical CDR3 proteins give one entry, which carries the most common genes and DNA. Here the V and J calls rest on TCRdb's processing, not on the authors' analysis. Within this sample are roughly 510,000 distinct CDR3 sequences, with approximately 15% of them counted one time only. The top ten constitute 8.1% of the sample.

Ficoll-Paque density gradient centrifugation was used to isolate PBMCs. This specimen comes from a study of T-cell memory formation after mild COVID-19 (dated by TCRdb to the early 2020s). With regard to the full study: TCR sequence clusters from the two donors were found to be largely donor specific. In two donors, T-cell clones that expanded and contracted after mild COVID-19 were tracked by sequencing TCRalpha and TCRbeta repertoires over time. The cohort comprised two young, previously healthy adult volunteers, one female and one male. Broader findings and caveats from the paper: Some responding clones were detected in pre-infection memory, which suggested that pre-existing cross-reactive memory T cells had joined the SARS-CoV-2 response. Clones contracting from day 15 to 85 had balanced CD4/CD8 phenotypes, while a second wave expanding from day 15 to 37 was biased towards CD4+. Only a couple of mild cases were covered by the study, and larger cohorts that include severe cases with pre-infection samples were considered necessary. The second-wave clones that peaked on day 37 were not confirmed to be SARS-CoV-2 specific. Contracting CD4+ clones were found mainly in CM and EM memory subsets, while CD8+ clones were enriched in EMRA.

Trimmed from V: 0 bases; trimmed from J: 0 bases; junction bases lacking a gene match: 1. The CDR3 sequence holds 16 residues, the cysteine and phenylalanine included. Only the CDR3 portion is preserved as DNA: 48 bases, with reading frame beginning at the first base. Sequences DFQATT (CDR1) and SNEGSKA (CDR2) are obtained from the germline V gene (reference sequence). The chain joins TRBV20-1 to TRBJ1-6; 8 nucleotides in the junction match TRBD1. The receptor's source is an adult woman who had mild COVID-19 (a few samples of this study predate the infection). The sample titles of this study are shuffled in the database, so cell type and time point are left out; the donor was told from shared clones. The sequenced sample was PBMCs or a T cell subset sorted from them (not recorded which). The sequence in DNA is TGCAGTGCTAGAGATGACAGGGGCTCCTATAATTCACCCCTCCACTTT. It translates to CSARDDRGSYNSPLHF.